A selection of T cell receptor beta chains follows, all from one sample in a study of cytomegalovirus exposure and HLA in healthy donors. Produced via immunoSEQ multiplex PCR; TCRdb's table is partial and in-frame only. The sample yields around 55,000 clones, 55% to 85% seen once. The material sequenced was PBMCs. The receptors were sampled from a man aged 35-49 years in good health and CMV-seropositive. The CDR3 runs from the conserved cysteine through the conserved F or W. D genes are given only for firm matches. Clone size is not always given. Where it is, it says once, few, many or a class for expanded clones.

j_call | clone_size | cdr3_length | v_call | d_call | cdr3_aa | cdr3_nt
TRBJ2-5 | - | 15 | TRBV21-1 | - | CASSKVPSGGKTQYF | TGTGCCAGCAGCAAAGTTCCTAGCGGGGGGAAGACCCAGTACTTC
TRBJ2-2 | few | 15 | TRBV5-6 | TRBD1 | CASSYRGHLTGELFF | TGTGCCAGCAGCTACAGGGGGCATTTAACCGGGGAGCTGTTTTTT
TRBJ1-5 | - | 14 | TRBV10-3 | - | CAISDGTTAQPQHF | TGTGCCATCAGTGATGGAACAACAGCTCAGCCCCAGCATTTT
TRBJ1-1 | - | 14 | TRBV6-5 | - | CASSSESMNTEAFF | TGTGCCAGCAGTTCGGAGTCAATGAACACTGAAGCTTTCTTT
TRBJ1-2 | - | 14 | TRBV30 | - | CARAGGDANYGYTF | TGTGCCCGGGCCGGGGGGGATGCAAACTATGGCTACACCTTC
TRBJ2-7 | once | 17 | TRBV27 | TRBD1 | CASSPAWTGGLSYEQYF | TGTGCCAGCAGTCCGGCCTGGACAGGGGGCTTATCCTACGAGCAGTACTTC
TRBJ1-6 | few | 16 | TRBV4-1 | TRBD1 | CASSQSGVRGPSPLHF | TGCGCCAGCAGCCAAAGTGGGGTCAGGGGGCCTTCACCCCTCCACTTT
TRBJ2-7 | - | 15 | TRBV5-5 | - | CASSLASAGAYEQYF | TGTGCCAGCAGCTTGGCCTCGGCAGGGGCCTACGAGCAGTACTTC
TRBJ2-1 | few | 15 | TRBV7-3 | TRBD2 | CASSFGGGAMNEQFF | TGTGCCAGCAGCTTCGGCGGGGGGGCTATGAATGAGCAGTTCTTC
TRBJ2-2 | few | 16 | TRBV5-1 | TRBD1 | CASSLDPGQGAGELFF | TGCGCCAGCAGCTTAGATCCGGGACAGGGGGCCGGGGAGCTGTTTTTT
TRBJ1-5 | - | 15 | TRBV6-5 | - | CASSTRGQVSQPQHF | TGTGCCAGCAGTACCCGTGGGCAGGTCAGTCAGCCCCAGCATTTT
TRBJ1-4 | - | 16 | TRBV4-1 | - | CASSQLQAATNEKLFF | TGCGCCAGCAGCCAATTGCAGGCAGCAACTAATGAAAAACTGTTTTTT
TRBJ1-6 | - | 13 | TRBV6-5 | - | CASTGQGNSPLHF | TGTGCCAGCACCGGACAAGGGAATTCACCCCTCCACTTT
TRBJ1-1 | - | 14 | TRBV19 | - | CASNLDRMNTEAFF | TGTGCCAGTAACTTGGACAGAATGAACACTGAAGCTTTCTTT
TRBJ1-2 | - | 16 | TRBV7-9 | TRBD1 | CASSATLTGIGYGYTF | TGTGCCAGCAGCGCCACCCTGACAGGGATTGGGTATGGCTACACCTTC
TRBJ2-1 | - | 14 | TRBV2 | TRBD2 | CAVATSGEYNEQFF | TGTGCCGTGGCGACTAGCGGGGAATACAATGAGCAGTTCTTC
TRBJ2-7 | - | 17 | TRBV5-6 | TRBD2 | CASGGRGGGVLTYEQYF | TGTGCCAGCGGAGGGAGGGGCGGGGGGGTTCTAACCTACGAGCAGTACTTC
TRBJ1-1 | - | 14 | TRBV11-2 | TRBD1 | CASRGQGRNTEAFF | TGTGCCAGCAGGGGACAGGGTCGAAACACTGAAGCTTTCTTT
TRBJ2-5 | - | 15 | TRBV6-5 | - | CASSLTGGRRKTQYF | TGTGCCAGCAGTTTAACCGGGGGGCGACGGAAGACCCAGTACTTC
TRBJ1-6 | - | 15 | TRBV30 | TRBD1 | CAWNPPDRRDSPLHF | TGTGCCTGGAACCCCCCGGACAGGCGGGATTCACCCCTCCACTTT
TRBJ2-1 | - | 14 | TRBV7-2 | TRBD1 | CASSFSGGSGEQFF | TGTGCCAGCAGCTTTTCAGGGGGTTCGGGTGAGCAGTTCTTC
TRBJ2-7 | - | 14 | TRBV2 | - | CASSVVRQGKGQYF | TGTGCCAGCAGTGTGGTTCGGCAGGGGAAGGGGCAGTACTTC
TRBJ1-2 | - | 15 | TRBV5-1 | - | CASSLGPWGDYGYTF | TGCGCCAGCAGCCTCGGCCCTTGGGGGGACTATGGCTACACCTTC
TRBJ1-1 | - | 14 | TRBV30 | TRBD1 | CAWEKGTGGTEAFF | TGTGCCTGGGAAAAGGGGACAGGGGGAACTGAAGCTTTCTTT
TRBJ2-2 | - | 16 | TRBV7-3 | TRBD2 | CASSSRTSGEAGELFF | TGTGCCAGCAGCTCTCGGACTAGCGGGGAGGCCGGGGAGCTGTTTTTT
TRBJ2-2 | - | 13 | TRBV9 | - | CASSGTSTGELFF | TGTGCCAGCAGCGGAACTTCCACCGGGGAGCTGTTTTTT
TRBJ1-2 | few | 13 | TRBV6-5 | TRBD1 | CASSGGQGKGYTF | TGTGCCAGCAGTGGAGGACAGGGGAAAGGCTACACCTTC
TRBJ1-1 | - | 16 | TRBV5-1 | - | CASSLGQPRGNTEAFF | TGCGCCAGCAGCTTGGGCCAGCCCCGGGGGAACACTGAAGCTTTCTTT
TRBJ2-2 | - | 17 | TRBV9 | TRBD2 | CASSPAEAGGILGELFF | TGTGCCAGCAGCCCAGCGGAGGCGGGGGGGATTTTAGGGGAGCTGTTTTTT
TRBJ1-3 | - | 15 | TRBV28 | - | CASSFFRQSGNTIYF | TGTGCCAGCAGTTTCTTCCGACAGTCCGGAAACACCATATATTTT
TRBJ2-7 | - | 14 | TRBV7-6 | - | CASSPQGSTYEQYF | TGTGCCAGCAGCCCTCAGGGATCGACCTACGAGCAGTACTTC
TRBJ1-2 | few | 13 | TRBV6-1 | - | CASSLTGAYGYTF | TGTGCCAGCAGTCTCACGGGAGCTTATGGCTACACCTTC
TRBJ2-2 | - | 16 | TRBV6-1 | TRBD1 | CASSGRQGGSTGELFF | TGTGCCAGCAGTGGTCGACAGGGGGGAAGTACCGGGGAGCTGTTTTTT
TRBJ2-1 | - | 12 | TRBV29-1 | TRBD2 | CSVSGGGNEQFF | TGCAGCGTGAGCGGGGGAGGGAATGAGCAGTTCTTC
TRBJ2-5 | - | 14 | TRBV6-5 | - | CASSNGGLQETQYF | TGTGCCAGTTCCAACGGGGGGCTCCAAGAGACCCAGTACTTC
TRBJ1-2 | few | 14 | TRBV5-1 | TRBD1 | CASSVTGDTYGYTF | TGCGCCAGCAGCGTCACAGGGGATACCTATGGCTACACCTTC
TRBJ1-1 | - | 15 | TRBV19 | - | CASTRRGQGNTEAFF | TGTGCCAGTACCCGGCGGGGGCAAGGGAACACTGAAGCTTTCTTT
TRBJ1-2 | - | 15 | TRBV27 | - | CASSLSEGSFYGYTF | TGTGCCAGCAGTTTATCCGAGGGCAGCTTCTATGGCTACACCTTC
TRBJ2-1 | - | 16 | TRBV9 | - | CASSVASGGRANEQFF | TGTGCCAGCAGCGTAGCTTCGGGGGGCCGGGCCAATGAGCAGTTCTTC
TRBJ1-1 | - | 14 | TRBV2 | - | CASSGVQGNTEAFF | TGTGCCAGCAGTGGAGTACAGGGGAACACTGAAGCTTTCTTT
TRBJ2-1 | once | 13 | TRBV7-7 | TRBD1 | CASSLDRGNEQFF | TGTGCTAGCAGCTTAGACAGGGGGAATGAGCAGTTCTTC
TRBJ2-7 | - | 15 | TRBV5-4 | TRBD2 | CASSLGVAGNYEQYF | TGTGCCAGCAGCCTCGGGGTAGCGGGGAACTACGAGCAGTACTTC
TRBJ2-5 | - | 14 | TRBV5-1 | - | CASSPRQGGETQYF | TGCGCCAGCAGCCCAAGACAGGGAGGAGAGACCCAGTACTTC
TRBJ2-1 | few | 11 | TRBV6-5 | - | CASRYLDEQFF | TGTGCCAGCAGGTACCTCGATGAGCAGTTCTTC
TRBJ2-3 | - | 14 | TRBV19 | - | CASSWAVYTDTQYF | TGTGCCAGTAGTTGGGCCGTGTACACAGATACGCAGTATTTT
TRBJ2-7 | - | 13 | TRBV15 | TRBD1 | CATSRDRGYEQYF | TGTGCCACCAGCAGGGACAGGGGCTACGAGCAGTACTTC
TRBJ2-5 | - | 17 | TRBV4-1 | - | CASSQDHQETVQETQYF | TGCGCCAGCAGCCAAGATCACCAGGAGACAGTACAAGAGACCCAGTACTTC
TRBJ1-1 | - | 14 | TRBV5-4 | - | CASSFATPNTEAFF | TGTGCCAGCAGCTTCGCGACTCCGAACACTGAAGCTTTCTTT